A single sample is the source of the 29 T cell receptor beta chains below, sequenced in a study of T cells in localized non-small cell lung cancer. Some clones are missing from TCRdb's copy, which holds only in-frame ones; the method was immunoSEQ multiplex PCR. This sample carries 41,000 or so clones, around 83% of them seen once, and the ten largest clones take around 7%. Specimen: peripheral blood, collected before any cancer treatment. Receptors were obtained from a woman between 18 and 55 years old with stage III lung adenocarcinoma.

The V call is TRBV5-1, the J call TRBJ2-3; the D gene is possibly TRBD2 (5 bases). The germline V and J ends were trimmed by 4 bases and 4 bases, with 13 bases remaining between them. The CDR3 sequence is 14 residues long. Germline V gene sequence: CDR1 SGHRS, CDR2 YFSETQ. The CDR3 DNA follows: TGCGCCAGCAGCGGTCGGACGGAGGCAGATACGCAGTATTTT. Protein: CASSGRTEADTQYF.

J is TRBJ2-1 and V is TRBV7-2, with 11 bases identical to TRBD2. The V gene end was trimmed by 0 bases and the J gene end by 10 bases; junction bases not matched to a gene: 5. CDR3 length: 15 amino acids. CDR1 SGHTA and CDR2 FQGNSA come from the germline V gene. In nucleotides, the CDR3 is TGTGCCAGCAGCTTAGCTAGCGGGGGGGCAGGGGAGCAGTTCTTC. This codes for CASSLASGGAGEQFF.

This clone appeared a single time. The V gene is TRBV5-6, the J gene TRBJ1-2; 7 nucleotides agree with TRBD1. The germline gives CDR1 SGHDT, CDR2 YYEEEE. There are 14 residues in the CDR3. V shed 0 bases and J 5 bases; nucleotides not matched to a gene: 4. The CDR3 loop is CASSLDRGWYGYTF. DNA of the CDR3: TGTGCCAGCAGCTTGGACAGGGGCTGGTATGGCTACACCTTC.

The J gene is TRBJ1-2, the V gene TRBV20-1, with unresolved D. Germline V lookup: CDR1 DFQATT, CDR2 SNEGSKA (reference sequence). V was pared by 3 bases and J by 7 bases, with 9 bases between. The CDR3 length is 11 residues. In nucleotides, the CDR3 is TGCAGTGCTAGCTTGGGGTCTGGCTACACCTTC. Its protein product is CSASLGSGYTF.

The chain carries TRBV7-7 and TRBJ2-2; maybe TRBD2 (5 bases). The CDR3 contains 14 residues. The V end was cut by 1 base, the J end by 7 bases, with 10 bases between. CDR1 and CDR2 from the germline V gene are SSHAT and FNYEAQ (reference sequence). DNA of the CDR3: TGTGCCAGCAGCTTAGATCTGGCGGGCGGGGAGCTGTTTTTT. Translation gives CASSLDLAGGELFF. The entire variable domain, with the rest obtained from reference TRBV7-7 and TRBJ2-2, is as follows: GAGVSQSPRYKVTKRGQDVTLRCDPISSHATLYWYQQALGQGPEFLTYFNYEAQPDKSGLPSDRFSAERPEGSISTLTIQRTEQRDSAMYRCASSLDLAGGELFFGEGSRLTVL.

This chain joins TRBV10-3 and TRBJ1-1; no clear D. The CDR3 runs 13 residues. Per germline, CDR1 ENHRY and CDR2 SYGVKD. With 1 base removed from V and 4 bases from J, the gap between germline ends came to 7 bases. The CDR3 DNA reads TGTGCCATCAGTGAGTATTCAGGCACTGAAGCTTTCTTT. This encodes CAISEYSGTEAFF.

The chain recombines TRBV5-1 with TRBJ2-1; 9 bases map to TRBD1. V dropped 5 bases and J dropped 10; count of bases not matched to a gene: 13. This CDR3 spans 15 amino acids. The V gene's germline CDR1 is SGHRS and CDR2 YFSETQ. The CDR3: CASRETGGGVGEQFF. The CDR3 DNA reads TGCGCCAGCAGAGAAACAGGGGGCGGTGTCGGGGAGCAGTTCTTC.

The chain employs TRBV6-5 and TRBJ2-7; 9 bases align to TRBD2. CDR1 MNHEY and CDR2 SVGAGI come from the germline V gene. With V trimmed by 3 bases and J by 7 bases, 4 bases remained unmatched. The length of the CDR3 is 13 residues. CDR3 region: CASSYGLATEQYF. The CDR3 coding sequence is TGTGCCAGCAGTTATGGACTAGCGACTGAGCAGTACTTC.

This rearrangement joins TRBV13 to TRBJ2-4; 7 positions agree with TRBD2. Trimming took 5 bases from V and 4 from J; bases not matched to a gene: 5. This CDR3 region has 14 residues. The germline V gene encodes CDR1 PRHDT and CDR2 FYEKMQ (reference sequence). Here the CDR3 DNA reads TGTGCCAGCAGCCTCCGGCGGGGGAAAAACATTCAGTACTTC. Translated, it gives CASSLRRGKNIQYF.

The chain has TRBV15 and TRBJ1-5; no definite D call. Germline V gives CDR1 LNHNV, CDR2 YYDKDF (reference sequence). CDR3 length equals 13 residues. Trimming left V 10 bases short and J 0 bases short, with 10 bases between. CDR3 sequence reads: CAIQAVSNQPQHF. CDR3 in DNA: TGTGCCATCCAGGCAGTTAGCAATCAGCCCCAGCATTTT.

The chain is built from TRBV29-1 and TRBJ1-1; TRBD1 is a possible D gene (5 bases). Germline values: CDR1 SQVTM, CDR2 ANQGSEA. Trimming removed 4 bases from V and 1 base from J, with 13 bases in between. This CDR3 comprises 14 residues. CDR3 region: CSVVIFGANTEAFF. CDR3 nucleotides: TGCAGCGTTGTCATCTTTGGGGCGAACACTGAAGCTTTCTTT. Full variable domain (outside the CDR3, taken from reference TRBV29-1 and TRBJ1-1): SAVISQKPSRDICQRGTSLTIQCQVDSQVTMMFWYRQQPGQSLTLIATANQGSEATYESGFVIDKFPISRPNLTFSTLTVSNMSPEDSSIYLCSVVIFGANTEAFFGQGTRLTVV.

The V and J genes are TRBV27 and TRBJ1-1; tentatively, D is TRBD1 (6 bases). This CDR3 region has 13 residues. V was shortened by 5 bases and J by 3 bases, with 10 bases between the two germline ends. The germline CDR1 and CDR2 sequences are MNHEY and SMNVEV (reference sequence). CDR3 DNA: TGTGCCAGCAGTGTACAGGGATACACTGAAGCTTTCTTT. Translated, it gives CASSVQGYTEAFF.

The J gene is TRBJ1-1, the V gene TRBV18; D not certain. Germline values: CDR1 KGHSH, CDR2 LQKENI. The CDR3 covers 12 residues. The ends were cut back, 2 bases at V and 11 bases at J, with 12 bases in the middle. CDR3 nucleotides: TGTGCCAGCTCACCAGGTGACCGGTGGGCTTTCTTT. Translated, it gives CASSPGDRWAFF.

The V gene is TRBV11-3, the J gene TRBJ1-1, with D possibly matching TRBD1 (6 bases). Germline-derived CDR1 and CDR2 are SGHNT and YENEEA. CDR3 size: 14 residues. The V end lost 3 bases, the J end lost 3 bases, and 11 bases lay between the germline ends. CDR3 region: CASSLGGQDTEAFF. As DNA, the CDR3 is TGTGCCAGCAGCTTGGGGGGGCAGGACACTGAAGCTTTCTTT. The full variable domain, in which reference TRBV11-3 and TRBJ1-1 provide the parts outside the CDR3, is EAGVVQSPRYKIIEKKQPVAFWCNPISGHNTLYWYLQNLGQGPELLIRYENEEAVDDSQLPKDRFSAERLKGVDSTLKIQPAELGDSAVYLCASSLGGQDTEAFFGQGTRLTVV.

The chain is built from TRBV25-1 and TRBJ2-7; 7 positions match TRBD1. Trimming removed 6 bases from V and 3 bases from J; junction bases left unmatched: 2. Germline V gene data show CDR1 as MGHDK and CDR2 as SYGVNS. This CDR3 has 12 amino acids. The CDR3 protein is CASSGTVYEQYF. CDR3 coding DNA: TGTGCCAGCAGCGGGACAGTCTACGAGCAGTACTTC.

The rearrangement uses TRBV7-9 and TRBJ2-1; D is ambiguous. Trimming removed 4 bases at V and 10 bases at J, with 11 bases between. Germline V gene lookup returns CDR1 SEHNR and CDR2 FQNEAQ (reference sequence). The CDR3 loop spans 12 amino acids. The CDR3 coding sequence is TGTGCCAGCAGCTCCTTAGTTGCCGAGCAGTTCTTC. It specifies CASSSLVAEQFF.

The rearrangement links TRBV6-1 to TRBJ1-5, with no clear D. The CDR3 spans 16 residues. Germline CDR1 is MNHNS and CDR2 is SASEGT. V dropped 0 bases and J dropped 3 bases, with 12 bases sitting between them. The CDR3 loop is CASSEALQRNNQPQHF. Here the CDR3 DNA reads TGTGCCAGCAGTGAAGCGTTACAGCGAAACAATCAGCCCCAGCATTTT.

The CDR3 sequence: CASSLAGTSGVRELFF. The CDR3 DNA follows: TGTGCCAGCAGCTTAGCCGGGACTAGCGGGGTGCGGGAGCTGTTTTTT. The V gene is TRBV11-2, the J gene TRBJ2-2, with 13 bases lining up with TRBD2. Unmatched junction bases numbered 5, after V lost 1 base and J lost 9 bases. Germline loops: CDR1 SGHAT, CDR2 FQNNGV. This CDR3 region has 16 residues.

This sequence joins TRBV6-5 and TRBJ2-1; D assignment may be TRBD1 or TRBD2 (5 bases each). The CDR3 is made up of 13 amino acids. V lost 8 bases to trimming and J lost 4 bases, with 12 bases between them. Germline V gene lookup returns CDR1 MNHEY and CDR2 SVGAGI. CDR3 DNA sequence: TGTGCCAGCGACCGGGGCGTATACAATGAGCAGTTCTTC. Translated, it gives CASDRGVYNEQFF.

The rearrangement links TRBV30 to TRBJ1-1; D perhaps matches TRBD1 (6 bases). Trimming shortened V by 1 base and J by 11 bases, and 26 bases separated the two germline ends. The CDR3 is 16 residues long. Germline CDR1 and CDR2: GTSNPN and SVGIG (reference sequence). The CDR3 region has the DNA TGTGCCTGGAGTGACGTAAAAACGGGGAACAGGGTATTGGCTTTCTTT. This gives the protein CAWSDVKTGNRVLAFF.

This rearrangement joins TRBV6-5 to TRBJ1-1, with a possible D match to TRBD1 (6 bases). The V gene lost 6 bases and the J gene lost 1 base, with 12 bases spanning the gap. The CDR3 sequence is 14 residues long. CDR1 is MNHEY and CDR2 is SVGAGI in the germline V gene. The CDR3 DNA reads as TGTGCCAGCAGACGGGGGGCACGGAACACTGAAGCTTTCTTT. The encoded protein is CASRRGARNTEAFF.

The chain is built from TRBV4-1 and TRBJ2-3; D remains unclear. Germline V CDR1 and CDR2: MGHRA, YSYEKL. The CDR3 length is 14 residues. The V and J ends lost 4 bases and 4 bases respectively, with 12 bases between them. The CDR3 DNA follows: TGCGCCAGCAGCCGCACCATGTGGGCAGATACGCAGTATTTT. This gives the protein CASSRTMWADTQYF.

The gene calls are TRBV7-3 and TRBJ1-1, with 8 bases fitting TRBD1. V lost 5 bases to trimming and J lost 3 bases; unmatched junction nucleotides: 11. Germline CDR1 reads SGHTA; CDR2 reads FQGTGA. This CDR3 is built from 16 residues. The chain's CDR3 is CASSPQGGPLHTEAFF. CDR3 nucleotide sequence: TGTGCCAGCAGCCCACAGGGGGGGCCCTTGCACACTGAAGCTTTCTTT.

The V and J genes are TRBV6-1 and TRBJ1-4; D call uncertain. Germline V gene lookup returns CDR1 MNHNS and CDR2 SASEGT. The CDR3 consists of 14 residues. V gave up 6 bases and J gave up 0 bases, with 8 bases separating them. CDR3 region: CASRTGATNEKLFF. CDR3 nucleotides: TGTGCCAGCAGGACGGGCGCAACTAATGAAAAACTGTTTTTT.

The chain carries TRBV11-1 and TRBJ2-1; a possible D gene is TRBD2 (5 bases). This CDR3 contains 13 residues. Germline V gene lookup returns CDR1 SGHAT and CDR2 FQDESV (reference sequence). V gave up 7 bases and J gave up 5 bases, with 12 bases separating them. DNA of the CDR3: TGTGCCAGCACCCCACCCGGGGACAATGAGCAGTTCTTC. This gives the protein CASTPPGDNEQFF.

The chain uses TRBV21-1 and TRBJ1-5. TRBV21-1 is marked as a pseudogene. The CDR3 is 16 residues long. The CDR3 here is CASSTKRGSGDQPQHF. Written as DNA, the CDR3 is TGTGCCAGCAGCACTAAACGGGGTTCGGGAGATCAGCCCCAGCATTTT.

The chain has TRBV27 and TRBJ2-5, with a tentative D call TRBD1 (6 bases). Trimming took 6 bases from V and 1 from J, leaving 15 bases between them. From germline, CDR1 is MNHEY and CDR2 SMNVEV (reference sequence). There are 15 residues in the CDR3. The chain's CDR3 is CASSYGRGPQETQYF. The CDR3 nucleotides read TGTGCCAGCAGCTACGGCAGGGGACCCCAAGAGACCCAGTACTTC.

The chain employs TRBV7-9 and TRBJ1-6; D gene ambiguous. CDR3 length: 12 residues. Trimming stripped 5 bases from V and 5 bases from J, with 4 bases between. In germline, CDR1 is SEHNR, CDR2 FQNEAQ (reference sequence). CDR3 sequence: CASSRNNSPLHF. CDR3 DNA sequence: TGTGCCAGCAGCCGTAATAATTCACCCCTCCACTTT.

The rearrangement links TRBV6-4 to TRBJ2-1; 9 nucleotides line up with TRBD2. Germline loops: CDR1 MRHNA, CDR2 SNTAGT. Trimming took 4 bases from V and 6 from J; bases not matched to a gene: 7. There are 15 residues in the CDR3. The chain's CDR3 is CASSVAGAGINEQFF. The CDR3 DNA reads as TGTGCCAGCAGTGTAGCGGGGGCCGGAATCAATGAGCAGTTCTTC.